The clone carrying this T cell receptor beta chain was counted a few times. These data come from a study of blood T cell repertoires in COVID-19. Study summary: The United States, Italy and Spain provided the acute and convalescent COVID-19 samples. From T cells, B-cell-depleted T cells, or PBMCs came the material, which was cDNA or gDNA.

Germline CDR1 reads LNHDA; CDR2 reads SQIVND (reference sequence). Trimming at V came to 6 bases and at J to 7 bases, leaving 11 bases not matched to a gene. The CDR3 contains 15 residues. As handled by the study authors: Scientists estimated how many nucleated cells there were by amplifying reference gene primers. Assay used: immunoSEQ multiplex PCR; TCRdb lists only in-frame clones, some missing. The DNA gave D and trimming, while V, J and clone size come from that table. The table records 130,000 to 150,000 clones, 85% to 90% of them present only once. This chain connects TRBV19 to TRBJ1-4; TRBD1 aligns across 7 bases. The TCR sequence derives from a woman aged 45-65 years with active or convalescent COVID-19. Material: peripheral blood. As DNA, the CDR3 is TGTGCCAGTAGGGCGGGGACAGCCTCTATTGAAAAACTGTTTTTT. Translating it yields CASRAGTASIEKLFF.